This T cell receptor (beta chain) appears in the sequencing data of a study of blood T cell repertoires in COVID-19. The CDR3 sequence is 20 residues long. Trimming cost V 5 bases and J 0 bases; bases outside gene matches: 22. Per germline, CDR1 SQVTM and CDR2 ANQGSEA. Clones were sequenced by immunoSEQ multiplex PCR, and TCRdb holds only the in-frame ones, with some missing. Of tens of thousands of clones listed, approximately 87% are singletons. The chain is built from TRBV29-1 and TRBJ2-1; 7 bases agree with TRBD1. Sequenced material: peripheral blood. The sequence came from an older woman with COVID-19, enrolled during active disease. CDR3 nucleotides: TGCAGCGTTTTTCGGTGGGAGCTAACGACAGGGCGAAGCTCCTACAATGAGCAGTTCTTC. It is translated as CSVFRWELTTGRSSYNEQFF.